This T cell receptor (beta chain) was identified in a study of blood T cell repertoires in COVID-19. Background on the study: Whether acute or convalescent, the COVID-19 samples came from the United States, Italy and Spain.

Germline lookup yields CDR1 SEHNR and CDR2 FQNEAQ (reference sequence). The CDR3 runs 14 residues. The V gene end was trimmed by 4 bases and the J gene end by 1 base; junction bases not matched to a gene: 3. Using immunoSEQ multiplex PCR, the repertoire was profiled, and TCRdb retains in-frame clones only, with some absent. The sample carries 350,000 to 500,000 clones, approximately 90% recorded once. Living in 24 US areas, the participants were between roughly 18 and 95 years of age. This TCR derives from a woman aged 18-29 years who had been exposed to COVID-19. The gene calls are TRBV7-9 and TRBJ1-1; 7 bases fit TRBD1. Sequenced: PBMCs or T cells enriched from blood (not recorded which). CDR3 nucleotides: TGTGCCAGCAGCTCGACAGGGACGAACACTGAAGCTTTCTTT. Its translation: CASSSTGTNTEAFF.